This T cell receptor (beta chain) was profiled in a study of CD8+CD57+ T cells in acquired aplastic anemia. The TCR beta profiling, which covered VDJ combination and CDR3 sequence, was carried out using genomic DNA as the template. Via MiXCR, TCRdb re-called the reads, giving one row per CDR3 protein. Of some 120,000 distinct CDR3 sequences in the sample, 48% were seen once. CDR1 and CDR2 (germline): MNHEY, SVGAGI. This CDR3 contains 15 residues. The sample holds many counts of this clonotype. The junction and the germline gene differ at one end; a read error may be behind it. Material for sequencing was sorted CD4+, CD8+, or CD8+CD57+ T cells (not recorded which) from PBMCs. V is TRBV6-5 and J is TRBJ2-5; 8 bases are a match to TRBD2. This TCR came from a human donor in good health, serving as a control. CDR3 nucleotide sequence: TGTGCCAGCAGTTACACCGGGGGGGGCCAAAAGACCCAGTACTTC. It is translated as CASSYTGGGQKTQYF.